These 17 T cell receptor beta chains originate from one sample sequenced in a study of blood T cell repertoires in COVID-19. Sequencing was performed with immunoSEQ multiplex PCR; in TCRdb, only in-frame clones are kept and a portion is missing. The repertoire consists of roughly 300,000 clones, with about four fifths occurring once and the leading ten covering 2.5% to 3%. The sample was peripheral blood. These receptors came from an older woman with active or convalescent COVID-19.

This chain connects TRBV14 to TRBJ1-2; TRBD1 is a possible D gene (6 bases). This CDR3 is built from 15 residues. Trimming shortened V by 1 base and J by 5 bases, and 14 bases separated the two germline ends. Germline V lookup: CDR1 SGHDN, CDR2 FVKESK. In DNA form, the CDR3 reads TGTGCCAGCAGCCAAGTCAGGGGCCGCTGGTATGGCTACACCTTC. It specifies CASSQVRGRWYGYTF.

This clone was recorded once. V gene TRBV25-1 combines with J gene TRBJ2-7; 10 nucleotides align to TRBD1. Germline loops: CDR1 MGHDK, CDR2 SYGVNS. This CDR3 contains 16 residues. After removal of 3 bases from V and 7 bases from J, the junction contained 12 bases not matched to a gene. The CDR3 DNA sequence: TGTGCCAGCAGTGACCTCCGGGACAGGGGCCTCTTAGAGCAGTACTTC. Translation gives CASSDLRDRGLLEQYF.

Only one count was recorded for this clone. The genes are TRBV2 and TRBJ2-5; 13 bases are shared with TRBD2. This CDR3 comprises 14 residues. V lost 6 bases and J lost 4; bases outside the gene matches: 2. Germline CDR1 SNHLY, CDR2 FYNNEI. DNA of the CDR3: TGTGCCAGCAGGAGACTAGCGGGGGGAGAGACCCAGTACTTC. Its protein product is CASRRLAGGETQYF.

This sequence joins TRBV28 and TRBJ1-4; D gene uncertain. Trimming stripped 7 bases from V and 0 bases from J, with 9 bases between. This CDR3 region has 14 residues. Germline V gene lookup returns CDR1 MDHEN and CDR2 SYDVKM. CDR3 nucleotides: TGTGCCAGCACCCCGGGTGCAACTAATGAAAAACTGTTTTTT. This translates into CASTPGATNEKLFF.

The chain couples TRBV10-3 to TRBJ2-1; 7 bases align to TRBD1. CDR3 length: 13 amino acids. Trimming removed 2 bases from V and 8 bases from J; junction bases left unmatched: 3. The germline gives CDR1 ENHRY, CDR2 SYGVKD. The CDR3 coding sequence is TGTGCCATCAGTGAGCCACAGGGGTATGAGCAGTTCTTC. Protein product: CAISEPQGYEQFF.

The chain carries TRBV19 and TRBJ1-2; TRBD1 agrees at 9 bases. The CDR3 totals 14 residues. Trimming took 5 bases from V and 4 from J; bases not matched to a gene: 5. The germline V gene has CDR1 LNHDA and CDR2 SQIVND (reference sequence). The CDR3 loop reads CASSVQTGGYGYTF. The CDR3 bases are TGTGCCAGTAGTGTCCAGACAGGGGGCTATGGCTACACCTTC.

This clone was seen more than once but under ten times. The chain links TRBV5-6 to TRBJ1-4; D is unclear. CDR3 length: 12 amino acids. Germline values: CDR1 SGHDT, CDR2 YYEEEE. With 5 bases removed from V and 8 bases from J, the gap between germline ends came to 10 bases. The CDR3 here is CASRYGGEKLFF. CDR3 DNA: TGTGCCAGCAGATACGGAGGGGAAAAACTGTTTTTT.

The J gene is TRBJ1-2, the V gene TRBV4-1; D is undetermined. The CDR3 has 13 residues. Trimming took off 4 bases at V and 8 bases at J, with 14 bases between the two ends. Germline V CDR1 and CDR2: MGHRA, YSYEKL. The CDR3 loop reads CASSPRPESGYTF. The CDR3 coding sequence is TGCGCCAGCAGCCCCCGACCGGAGTCGGGCTACACCTTC.

The chain links TRBV7-2 to TRBJ1-3; D is uncertain. Trimming shortened V by 5 bases and J by 0 bases, and 11 bases separated the two germline ends. The CDR3 runs to 15 residues. Germline V gene data show CDR1 as SGHTA and CDR2 as FQGNSA. The chain's CDR3 is CASSGGSSSGNTIYF. CDR3 bases: TGTGCCAGCAGCGGCGGATCCTCCTCTGGAAACACCATATATTTT.

The chain links TRBV27 to TRBJ1-1; the D is unclear. The CDR3 extends over 13 amino acids. The germline V gene encodes CDR1 MNHEY and CDR2 SMNVEV (reference sequence). Trimming shortened V by 6 bases and J by 1 base, and 9 bases separated the two germline ends. CDR3 protein: CASRLTGNTEAFF. Written as DNA, the CDR3 is TGTGCCAGCAGGTTAACGGGGAACACTGAAGCTTTCTTT.

The CDR3 spells CASSSSPLGAGVLGELFF. Here the CDR3 DNA reads TGTGCCAGCAGTTCTTCCCCCCTAGGGGCGGGGGTTTTAGGGGAGCTGTTTTTT. The rearrangement uses TRBV28 and TRBJ2-2, with 7 nucleotides matching TRBD2. Germline V gene lookup returns CDR1 MDHEN and CDR2 SYDVKM. Trimming at V came to 4 bases and at J to 8 bases, leaving 19 bases not matched to a gene. This CDR3 has 18 residues.

The chain carries TRBV7-8 and TRBJ1-5; no reliable D call. The length of the CDR3 is 12 residues. Deletions cut 4 bases from V and 6 bases from J, with 7 bases between. CDR1 SGHVS and CDR2 FQNEAQ come from the germline V gene. The CDR3 here is CASSYVGQPQHF. The CDR3 bases are TGTGCCAGCAGCTACGTCGGTCAGCCCCAGCATTTT.

This clone came up once. This chain connects TRBV7-8 to TRBJ1-1, with D possibly matching TRBD1 (5 bases). The CDR3 loop spans 16 amino acids. CDR1 is SGHVS and CDR2 is FQNEAQ in the germline V gene. The germline V and J ends were trimmed by 1 base and 4 bases, with 16 bases remaining between them. The CDR3 coding sequence is TGTGCCAGCAGCTTAGGACAGCTTACGGCTGGCACTGAAGCTTTCTTT. Its translation: CASSLGQLTAGTEAFF.

This clone was seen once. This chain connects TRBV7-3 to TRBJ2-1; D is uncertain. Germline CDR1 and CDR2: SGHTA and FQGTGA. This CDR3 contains 12 residues. Trimming removed 6 bases from V and 9 bases from J, with 12 bases in between. The CDR3 region is CASSDPNSEQFF. The CDR3 nucleotides read TGTGCCAGCAGTGACCCGAACAGTGAGCAGTTCTTC.

In its sample, this clone was seen once. V gene TRBV19 combines with J gene TRBJ2-3; TRBD1 matches at 10 bases. The CDR3 runs 15 residues. In germline, CDR1 is LNHDA, CDR2 SQIVND (reference sequence). The ends lost 4 bases at V and 6 bases at J; junction bases unmatched: 7. Here the CDR3 reads CASSRRQGAGDTQYF. DNA for the CDR3: TGTGCCAGTAGTAGAAGACAGGGGGCCGGGGATACGCAGTATTTT.

The rearrangement uses TRBV5-1 and TRBJ2-7; unclear D gene. In germline, CDR1 is SGHRS, CDR2 YFSETQ. The V and J ends lost 0 bases and 0 bases respectively, with 10 bases between them. The CDR3 is 15 residues long. This CDR3 reads CASSLVTESSYEQYF. The DNA of the CDR3 is TGCGCCAGCAGCTTGGTCACCGAGAGCTCCTACGAGCAGTACTTC.

This clone appeared a single time. The chain carries TRBV15 and TRBJ1-1; D may be TRBD1 (6 bases). V was pared by 1 base and J by 1 base, with 19 bases between. The CDR3 length is 18 residues. Germline V CDR1 and CDR2: LNHNV, YYDKDF (reference sequence). The CDR3 nucleotides read TGTGCCACCAGCAGAGCCCCGCAACAGGGATGGTGGAACACTGAAGCTTTCTTT. Protein product: CATSRAPQQGWWNTEAFF.